The 11 T cell receptor beta chains listed next were all sequenced from one sample in a study of T cells in Graves' hyperthyroidism and ophthalmopathy. RNA transcripts provided the source from which TCR beta CDR3 regions were amplified. TCR CDR3 underwent first-round RT-PCR with the HTBI primer set. Each CDR3 protein is one row after TCRdb ran MiXCR on the multiplex PCR reads. The repertoire holds about 840,000 distinct CDR3 sequences, roughly 40% seen once, with over 8% in the top ten. Sequencing was carried out using blood. The receptors originated from a man younger than 35 with Graves' hyperthyroidism.

This clonotype appeared many times. The J gene is TRBJ1-2, the V gene TRBV19; D is unresolved. Between the trimmed V and J ends, which lost 7 bases and 6 bases, there was a span of 9 bases. The germline CDR1 and CDR2 sequences are LNHDA and SQIVND (reference sequence). The CDR3 has 11 residues. The DNA of the CDR3 is TGTGCCAGTACGGATTCGGATGGCTACACCTTC. Amino acid sequence: CASTDSDGYTF.

This chain links TRBV7-9 with TRBJ1-3; TRBD1 matches 9 bases. After removal of 6 bases from V and 9 bases from J, the junction contained 12 bases not matched to a gene. The CDR3 extends over 15 amino acids. CDR1 is SEHNR and CDR2 is FQNEAQ in the germline V gene (reference sequence). The CDR3 region has the DNA TGTGCCAGCAGTGGCGGGACAGGGTTTGGAGGCACCATATATTTT. Its protein is CASSGGTGFGGTIYF.

On this clonotype itself: This could be a read error, since a much larger clone is one nucleotide away. V usage is TRBV29-1 and J usage is TRBJ2-2; the D gene is possibly TRBD1 (6 bases). Germline V CDR1 and CDR2: SQVTM, ANQGSEA. The length of the CDR3 is 14 residues. CDR3 DNA sequence: TGCAGCGTTGAACGAACAGGGACCACCGGGGATCTGTTTTTT. This translates into CSVERTGTTGDLFF.

The genes are TRBV7-9 and TRBJ1-6; D gene unclear. This CDR3 contains 16 residues. Germline-derived CDR1 and CDR2 are SEHNR and FQNEAQ (reference sequence). Trimming took off 1 base at V and 7 bases at J, with 14 bases between the two ends. DNA for the CDR3: TGTGCCAGCAGCTTAGTAGGCCGAGCAAGAAATTCACCCCTCCACTTT. This gives the protein CASSLVGRARNSPLHF.

Only a few counts were recorded for this clonotype. The rearrangement links TRBV6-6 to TRBJ1-1, with D hard to call. V was clipped by 1 base and J by 7 bases, with 13 bases between them. The CDR3 is made up of 14 amino acids. CDR1 is MNHNY and CDR2 is SVGAGI in the germline V gene (reference sequence). The CDR3 DNA reads as TGTGCCAGCAGTTACTATGGGTTCGGCCTTGAAGCTTTCTTT. Translating gives CASSYYGFGLEAFF.

The chain combines TRBV2 with TRBJ1-2; D is undetermined. The CDR3 is 12 amino acids. The germline CDR1 and CDR2 sequences are SNHLY and FYNNEI. The V end was cut by 6 bases, the J end by 10 bases, with 15 bases between. The chain's CDR3 is CASRARGSIYTF. The CDR3 nucleotides read TGTGCCAGCAGGGCCCGGGGATCGATCTACACCTTC.

This chain uses TRBV20-1 with TRBJ1-3, with 7 bases fitting TRBD1. Germline V gene data show CDR1 as DFQATT and CDR2 as SNEGSKA (reference sequence). The trim removed 0 bases at V and 0 bases at J, leaving 5 bases unmatched. The CDR3 runs to 16 residues. CDR3 coding DNA: TGCAGTGCTAGAGATCAGGCAGGGGGCTCTGGAAACACCATATATTTT. This codes for CSARDQAGGSGNTIYF.

The sample holds many counts of this clonotype. The chain links TRBV7-8 to TRBJ1-3; unclear D gene. CDR3 length: 16 residues. Germline assignment: CDR1 SGHVS and CDR2 FQNEAQ. V shed 5 bases and J shed 0 bases, with 14 bases lying between them. The CDR3 region has the DNA TGTGCCAGCAGCCCGTACGGGTCGTCCTCTGGAAACACCATATATTTT. Protein: CASSPYGSSSGNTIYF.

This clonotype has more than one count but fewer than ten. The rearrangement joins TRBV5-4 to TRBJ2-7; TRBD2 aligns across 8 bases. The CDR3 length is 12 residues. The V gene end was trimmed by 9 bases and the J gene end by 13 bases; junction bases not matched to a gene: 15. In germline, CDR1 is SGHNT, CDR2 YYREEE (reference sequence). CDR3 DNA sequence: TGTGCCATGACGGAGGGCGGGAGGCCTGTCTACTTC. Translated, it gives CAMTEGGRPVYF.

In its sample, this clonotype was seen a few times. The gene calls are TRBV6-6 and TRBJ1-6; 7 nucleotides align to TRBD1. This CDR3 has 15 residues. In germline, CDR1 is MNHNY, CDR2 SVGAGI (reference sequence). V lost 5 bases, J lost 6 bases, and 7 bases stayed unmatched. As DNA, the CDR3 is TGTGCCAGCAGTCTGGCAAACAGGGGTAATTCACCCCTCCACTTT. Translating it yields CASSLANRGNSPLHF.

As to this clonotype: At one of its ends the junction is not consistent with the germline gene, which may arise from a read error. The J gene is TRBJ1-4, the V gene TRBV7-8, with D possibly being TRBD1 (5 bases). CDR1 is SGHVS, CDR2 FQNEAQ, per germline. This CDR3 spans 15 amino acids. The CDR3 nucleotides read TGCGCCAGCAGCCAGGACGGGGCGTATAATGAAAAACTGTTTTTT. Amino acid sequence: CASSQDGAYNEKLFF.